This TCR beta chain was identified during a study of cytomegalovirus exposure and HLA in healthy donors. V was trimmed by 4 bases and J by 4 bases, leaving 9 bases between them. Germline V CDR1 and CDR2: SGHNT, YYREEE (reference sequence). This CDR3 is 14 amino acids long. Whole-study findings and limits: There were some public TCRs occurring in many donors, but most TCR sequences were rare.

Concerning this clone itself: Its antigen is unknown.

It was with 60 Vbeta and 13 Jbeta primers that the PCR ran. Here immunoSEQ multiplex PCR was the method, and the copy in TCRdb shows in-frame clones only, minus some. The table shows hundreds of thousands of clones, with almost 80% occurring only once. The sequencing sample was made of PBMCs. The receptor was isolated from a male donor in good health and CMV-seronegative. V and J are TRBV5-4 and TRBJ2-6; no definite D call. DNA for the CDR3: TGTGCCAGCAGCGATCGTAGCGGGGCCAACGTCCTGACTTTC. Its protein is CASSDRSGANVLTF.